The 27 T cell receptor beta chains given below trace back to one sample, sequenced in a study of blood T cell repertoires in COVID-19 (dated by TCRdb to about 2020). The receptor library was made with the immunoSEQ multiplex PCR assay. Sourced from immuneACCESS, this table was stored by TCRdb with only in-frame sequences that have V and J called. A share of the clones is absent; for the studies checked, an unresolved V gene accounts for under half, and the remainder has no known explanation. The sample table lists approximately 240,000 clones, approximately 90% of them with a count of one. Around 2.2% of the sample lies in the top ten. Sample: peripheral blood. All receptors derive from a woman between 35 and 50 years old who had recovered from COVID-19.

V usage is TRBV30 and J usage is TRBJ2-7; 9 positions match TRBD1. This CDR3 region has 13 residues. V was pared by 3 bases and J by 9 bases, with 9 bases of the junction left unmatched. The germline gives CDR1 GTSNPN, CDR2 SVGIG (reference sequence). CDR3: CAWSRDREGGQYF. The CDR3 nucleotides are TGTGCCTGGAGCCGGGACAGGGAAGGTGGGCAGTACTTC.

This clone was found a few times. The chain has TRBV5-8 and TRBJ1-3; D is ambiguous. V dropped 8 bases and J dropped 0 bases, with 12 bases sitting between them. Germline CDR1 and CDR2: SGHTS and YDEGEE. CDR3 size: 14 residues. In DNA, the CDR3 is TGTGCCAGTGAAGTGGCCGTCTCTGGAAACACCATATATTTT. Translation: CASEVAVSGNTIYF.

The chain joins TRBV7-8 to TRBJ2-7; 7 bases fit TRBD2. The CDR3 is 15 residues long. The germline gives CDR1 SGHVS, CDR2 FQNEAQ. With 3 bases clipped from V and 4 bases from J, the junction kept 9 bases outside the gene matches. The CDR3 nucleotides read TGTGCCAGCAGCTTGGGCGGGGACTATCCTTACGAGCAGTACTTC. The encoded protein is CASSLGGDYPYEQYF.

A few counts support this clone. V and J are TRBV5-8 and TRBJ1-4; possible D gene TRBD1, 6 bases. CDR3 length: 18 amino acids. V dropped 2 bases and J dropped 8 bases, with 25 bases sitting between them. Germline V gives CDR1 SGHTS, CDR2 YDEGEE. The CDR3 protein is CASSLLQGSYPYREKLFF. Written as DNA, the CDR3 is TGTGCCAGCAGCTTACTACAGGGTAGTTATCCTTATAGGGAAAAACTGTTTTTT.

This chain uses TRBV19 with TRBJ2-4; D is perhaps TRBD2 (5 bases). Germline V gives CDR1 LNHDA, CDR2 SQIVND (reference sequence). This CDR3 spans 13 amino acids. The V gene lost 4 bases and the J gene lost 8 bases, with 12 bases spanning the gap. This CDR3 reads CASSSLARDIQYF. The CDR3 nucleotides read TGTGCCAGTAGTAGTCTAGCCCGTGACATTCAGTACTTC. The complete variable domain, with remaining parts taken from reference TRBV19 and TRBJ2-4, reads DGGITQSPKYLFRKEGQNVTLSCEQNLNHDAMYWYRQDPGQGLRLIYYSQIVNDFQKGDIAEGYSVSREKKESFPLTVTSAQKNPTAFYLCASSSLARDIQYFGAGTRLSVL.

CDR3 sequence: CASSLGTGPNTEAFF. The DNA for the CDR3 is TGTGCCAGCAGCCTTGGGACAGGACCGAACACTGAAGCTTTCTTT. The rearrangement joins TRBV7-3 to TRBJ1-1, with TRBD1 matching 8 bases. CDR3 length: 15 residues. The ends lost 5 bases at V and 1 base at J; junction bases unmatched: 6. Germline assignment: CDR1 SGHTA and CDR2 FQGTGA.

The CDR3 protein is CASGPYNSPLHF. CDR3 nucleotide sequence: TGTGCCAGCGGGCCGTATAATTCACCCCTCCACTTT. The chain carries TRBV5-5 and TRBJ1-6; D is unresolved. The CDR3 runs to 12 residues. Germline V gives CDR1 SGHKS, CDR2 YYEKEE (reference sequence). V lost 7 bases to trimming and J lost 4 bases, with 6 bases between them. The full variable domain, rest sourced from reference TRBV5-5 and TRBJ1-6, is DAGVTQSPTHLIKTRGQQVTLRCSPISGHKSVSWYQQVLGQGPQFIFQYYEKEERGRGNFPDRFSARQFPNYSSELNVNALLLGDSALYLCASGPYNSPLHFGNGTRLTVT.

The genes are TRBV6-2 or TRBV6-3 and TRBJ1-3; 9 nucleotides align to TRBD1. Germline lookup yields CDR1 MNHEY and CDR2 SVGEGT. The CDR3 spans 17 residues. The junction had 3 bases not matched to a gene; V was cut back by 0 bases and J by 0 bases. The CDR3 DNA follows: TGTGCCAGCAGTTACTCGTGGGGACAGGGCTCTGGAAACACCATATATTTT. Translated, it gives CASSYSWGQGSGNTIYF.

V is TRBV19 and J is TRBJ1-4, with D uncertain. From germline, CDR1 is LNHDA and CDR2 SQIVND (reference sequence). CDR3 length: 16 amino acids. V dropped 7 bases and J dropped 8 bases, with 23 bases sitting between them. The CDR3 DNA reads TGTGCCAGTACCCCCTCGTTGCGGGTTCAGGAAGAAAAACTGTTTTTT. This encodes CASTPSLRVQEEKLFF. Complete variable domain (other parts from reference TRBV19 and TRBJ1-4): DGGITQSPKYLFRKEGQNVTLSCEQNLNHDAMYWYRQDPGQGLRLIYYSQIVNDFQKGDIAEGYSVSREKKESFPLTVTSAQKNPTAFYLCASTPSLRVQEEKLFFGSGTQLSVL.

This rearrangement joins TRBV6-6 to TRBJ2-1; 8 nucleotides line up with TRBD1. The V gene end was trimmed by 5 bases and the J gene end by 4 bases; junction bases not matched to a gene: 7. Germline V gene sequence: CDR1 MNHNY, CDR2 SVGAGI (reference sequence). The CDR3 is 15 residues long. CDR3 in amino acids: CASSGWTGIYNEQFF. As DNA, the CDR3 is TGTGCCAGCAGTGGATGGACAGGGATATACAATGAGCAGTTCTTC.

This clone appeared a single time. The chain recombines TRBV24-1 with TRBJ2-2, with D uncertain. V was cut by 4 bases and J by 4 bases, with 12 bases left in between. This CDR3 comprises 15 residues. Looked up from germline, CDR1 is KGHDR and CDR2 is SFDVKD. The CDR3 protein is CATSDPSRFTGELFF. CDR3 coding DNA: TGTGCCACCAGTGACCCCTCCAGGTTCACCGGGGAGCTGTTTTTT.

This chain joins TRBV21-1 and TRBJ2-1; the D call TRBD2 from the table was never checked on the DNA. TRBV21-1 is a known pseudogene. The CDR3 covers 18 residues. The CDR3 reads CASSNRGCGGAKPNEQFF. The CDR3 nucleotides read TGTGCCAGCAGCAATAGGGGGTGCGGGGGGGCGAAGCCCAATGAGCAGTTCTTC.

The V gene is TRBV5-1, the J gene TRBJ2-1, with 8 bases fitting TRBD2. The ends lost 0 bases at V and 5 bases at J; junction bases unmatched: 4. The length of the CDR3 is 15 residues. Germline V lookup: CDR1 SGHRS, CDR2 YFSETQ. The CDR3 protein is CASSLVAGGNNEQFF. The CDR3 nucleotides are TGCGCCAGCAGCTTGGTTGCGGGGGGTAACAATGAGCAGTTCTTC.

The CDR3 DNA reads TGTGCCAGCAGCGGGGGCCGGGATATTTGGGAGCAGTTCTTC. This gives the protein CASSGGRDIWEQFF. This sequence joins TRBV7-9 and TRBJ2-1, with D perhaps matching TRBD1 (6 bases). Germline-derived CDR1 and CDR2 are SEHNR and FQNEAQ (reference sequence). Trimming pared 5 bases from V and 10 bases from J, leaving 18 bases between. The CDR3 is 14 residues long.

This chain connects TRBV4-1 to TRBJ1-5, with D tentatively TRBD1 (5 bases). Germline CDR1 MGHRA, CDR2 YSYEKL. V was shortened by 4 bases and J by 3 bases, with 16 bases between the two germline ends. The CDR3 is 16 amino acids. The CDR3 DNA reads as TGCGCCAGCAGCCCTATCCCGGACACCCCCAATCAGCCCCAGCATTTT. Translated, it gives CASSPIPDTPNQPQHF.

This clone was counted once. This CDR3 is CASSRSQRGPNEKLFF. CDR3 sequence (DNA): TGTGCCAGCAGCCGATCCCAGCGGGGCCCGAATGAAAAACTGTTTTTT. The chain carries TRBV3-1 (or the pseudogene TRBV3-2) and TRBJ1-4; D might be TRBD1 (5 bases). Germline lookup yields CDR1 LGHDT and CDR2 YNNKEL (reference sequence). This CDR3 has 16 amino acids. V lost 4 bases and J 5 bases, leaving 17 bases between the germline ends.

CDR3 region: CASSRSLLTSGYTF. CDR3 sequence (DNA): TGTGCCAGTAGTAGGAGCCTCTTAACGAGTGGCTACACCTTC. The rearrangement uses TRBV19 and TRBJ1-2; D is ambiguous. CDR1 is LNHDA and CDR2 is SQIVND in the germline V gene (reference sequence). The ends were cut back, 4 bases at V and 7 bases at J, with 16 bases in the middle. This CDR3 comprises 14 residues.

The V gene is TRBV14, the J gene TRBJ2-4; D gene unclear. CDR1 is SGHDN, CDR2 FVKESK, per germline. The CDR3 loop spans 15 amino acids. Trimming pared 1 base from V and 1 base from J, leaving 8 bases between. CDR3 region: CASSQAARAKNIQYF. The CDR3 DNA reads TGTGCCAGCAGCCAAGCAGCCAGGGCCAAAAACATTCAGTACTTC.

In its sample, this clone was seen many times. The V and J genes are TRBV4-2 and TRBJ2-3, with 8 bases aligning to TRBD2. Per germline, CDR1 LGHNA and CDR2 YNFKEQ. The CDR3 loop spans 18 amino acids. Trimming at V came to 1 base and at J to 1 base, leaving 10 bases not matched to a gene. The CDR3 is CASSQALGGGRGTDTQYF. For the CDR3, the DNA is TGTGCCAGCAGCCAAGCATTGGGCGGGGGGCGAGGCACAGATACGCAGTATTTT.

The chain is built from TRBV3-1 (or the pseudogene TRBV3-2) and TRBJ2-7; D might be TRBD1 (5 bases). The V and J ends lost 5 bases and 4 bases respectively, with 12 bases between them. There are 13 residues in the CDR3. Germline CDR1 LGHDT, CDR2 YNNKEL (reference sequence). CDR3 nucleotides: TGTGCCAGCAGCGATCCGGACATGTACGAGCAGTACTTC. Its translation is CASSDPDMYEQYF.

The CDR3 nucleotides read TGTGCCAGCAGTCCGGAGGGGACTGGAAACACCATATATTTT. Translated: CASSPEGTGNTIYF. The chain combines TRBV6-2 or TRBV6-3 with TRBJ1-3, with D perhaps matching TRBD1 (5 bases). V lost 5 bases and J 2 bases, leaving 10 bases between the germline ends. There are 14 residues in the CDR3. Germline-derived CDR1 and CDR2 are MNHEY and SVGEGT.

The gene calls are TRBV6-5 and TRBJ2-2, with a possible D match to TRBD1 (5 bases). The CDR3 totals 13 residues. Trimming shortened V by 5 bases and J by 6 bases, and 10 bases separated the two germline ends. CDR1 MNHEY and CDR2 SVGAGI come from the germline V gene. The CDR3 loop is CASSLQGPGELFF. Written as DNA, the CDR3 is TGTGCCAGCAGTCTTCAGGGTCCCGGGGAGCTGTTTTTT.

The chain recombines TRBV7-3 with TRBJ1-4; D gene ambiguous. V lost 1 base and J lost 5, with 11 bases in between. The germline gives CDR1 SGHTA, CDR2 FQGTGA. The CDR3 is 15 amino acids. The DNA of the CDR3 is TGTGCCAGCAGCTTAAGGCCCGCTTACAATGAAAAACTGTTTTTT. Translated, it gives CASSLRPAYNEKLFF.

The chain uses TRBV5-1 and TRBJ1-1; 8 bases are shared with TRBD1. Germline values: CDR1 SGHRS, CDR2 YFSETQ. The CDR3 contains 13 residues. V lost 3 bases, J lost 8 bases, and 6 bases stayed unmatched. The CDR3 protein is CASSSRQGIEAFF. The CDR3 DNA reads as TGCGCCAGCAGCTCTCGACAGGGGATAGAAGCTTTCTTT.

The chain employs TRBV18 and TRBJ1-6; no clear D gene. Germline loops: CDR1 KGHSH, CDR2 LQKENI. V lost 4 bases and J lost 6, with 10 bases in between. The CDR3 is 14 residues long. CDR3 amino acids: CASSQAARNSPLHF. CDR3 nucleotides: TGTGCCAGCTCACAGGCGGCCCGTAATTCACCCCTCCACTTT.

CDR3 DNA sequence: TGTGCCAGCAGCCGACTAGCGGGAGGCCACTACGAGCAGTACTTC. Amino acid sequence: CASSRLAGGHYEQYF. The genes are TRBV11-3 and TRBJ2-7; 13 bases align to TRBD2. This CDR3 is 15 amino acids long. CDR1 and CDR2 from the germline V gene are SGHNT and YENEEA. The V segment lost 5 bases and the J segment 3 bases; nucleotides outside the gene matches: 4.

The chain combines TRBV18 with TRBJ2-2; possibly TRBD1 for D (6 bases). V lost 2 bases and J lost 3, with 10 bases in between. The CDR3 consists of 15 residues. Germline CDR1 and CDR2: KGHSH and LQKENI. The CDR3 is CASSPGTGYTGELFF. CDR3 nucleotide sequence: TGTGCCAGCTCACCAGGTACAGGGTACACCGGGGAGCTGTTTTTT. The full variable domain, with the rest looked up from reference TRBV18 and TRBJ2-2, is NAGVMQNPRHLVRRRGQEARLRCSPMKGHSHVYWYRQLPEEGLKFMVYLQKENIIDESGMPKERFSAEFPKEGPSILRIQQVVRGDSAAYFCASSPGTGYTGELFFGEGSRLTVL.